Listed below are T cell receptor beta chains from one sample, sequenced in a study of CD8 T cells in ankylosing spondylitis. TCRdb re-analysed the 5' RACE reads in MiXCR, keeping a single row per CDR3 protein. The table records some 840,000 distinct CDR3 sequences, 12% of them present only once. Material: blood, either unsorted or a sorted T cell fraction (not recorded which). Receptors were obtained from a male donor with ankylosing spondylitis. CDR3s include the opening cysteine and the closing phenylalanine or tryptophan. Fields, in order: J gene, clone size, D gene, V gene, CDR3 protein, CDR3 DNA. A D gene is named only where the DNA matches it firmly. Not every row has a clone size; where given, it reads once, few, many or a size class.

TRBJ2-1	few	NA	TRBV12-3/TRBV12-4	CASGPGTYSYNEQFF	TGTGCCAGTGGGCCCGGGACATATTCCTACAATGAGCAGTTCTTC
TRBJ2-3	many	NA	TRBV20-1	CRIIGGAGTDTQYF	TGCAGGATAATTGGAGGTGCTGGCACAGATACGCAGTATTTT
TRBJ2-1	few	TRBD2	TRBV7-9	CASSPRTSGSPEQFF	TGTGCCAGCAGCCCCCGGACTAGCGGGAGCCCTGAGCAGTTCTTC
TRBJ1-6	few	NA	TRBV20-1	CSASPTWSPLHF	TGCAGTGCTAGTCCTACCTGGTCACCCCTCCACTTT
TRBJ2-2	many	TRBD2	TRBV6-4	CASSLGLAGVSTGELFF	TGTGCCAGCAGCCTGGGACTAGCGGGAGTGAGCACCGGGGAGCTGTTTTTT
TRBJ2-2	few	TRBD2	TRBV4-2	CASSQVGVAGVSGELFF	TGTGCCAGCAGCCAAGTGGGCGTAGCGGGAGTATCCGGGGAGCTGTTTTTT
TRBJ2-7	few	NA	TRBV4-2	CASSQDVRSSYEQYF	TGTGCCAGCAGCCAAGATGTTCGAAGCTCCTACGAGCAGTACTTC
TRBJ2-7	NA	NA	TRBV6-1	CASRGLGTSYEQYF	TGTGCCAGCAGGGGCCTGGGGACCTCCTACGAGCAGTACTTC
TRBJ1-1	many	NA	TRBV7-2	CASSLDTRNTEAFF	TGTGCCAGCAGCTTAGATACCAGGAACACTGAAGCTTTCTTT
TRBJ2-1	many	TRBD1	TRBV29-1	CSVELGQLNEQFF	TGCAGCGTTGAACTGGGACAGCTAAATGAGCAGTTCTTC
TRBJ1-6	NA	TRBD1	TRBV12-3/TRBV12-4	CASSLGQIYNSPLHF	TGTGCCAGCAGTTTGGGACAGATCTATAATTCACCCCTCCACTTT
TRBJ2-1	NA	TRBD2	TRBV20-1	CSAVTSGRYNEQFF	TGCAGTGCGGTTACTAGCGGGAGATACAATGAGCAGTTCTTC
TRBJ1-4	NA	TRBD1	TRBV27	CASKKGRQGRGEKLFF	TGTGCCAGCAAAAAGGGCCGACAGGGGAGGGGTGAAAAACTGTTTTTT
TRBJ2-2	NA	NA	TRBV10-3	CATANTGELFF	TGTGCGACCGCGAACACCGGGGAGCTGTTTTTT
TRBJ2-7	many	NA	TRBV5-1	CASSVRSGSYEQYF	TGCGCCAGCAGCGTCAGGTCAGGGTCCTACGAGCAGTACTTC
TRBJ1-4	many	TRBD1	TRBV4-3	CASSQAGTGYREKLFF	TGCGCCAGCAGCCAAGCAGGGACAGGATATAGAGAAAAACTGTTTTTT
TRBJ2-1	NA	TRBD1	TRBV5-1	CASSPATGVFYNEQFF	TGCGCCAGCAGCCCGGCGACAGGGGTTTTCTACAATGAGCAGTTCTTC
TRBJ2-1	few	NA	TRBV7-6	CASSRDSPSSYNEQFF	TGTGCCAGCAGCCGGGACTCCCCGAGCTCCTACAATGAGCAGTTCTTC
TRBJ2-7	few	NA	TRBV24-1	CATSVCPLDSYEQYF	TGTGCCACCAGTGTGTGTCCTTTAGACTCCTACGAGCAGTACTTC
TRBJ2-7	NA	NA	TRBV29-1	CSVDRGSAGEQYF	TGCAGCGTTGATCGGGGTTCGGCGGGGGAGCAGTACTTC
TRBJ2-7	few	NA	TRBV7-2	CASTHSTGTPYEQYF	TGTGCCAGCACCCACTCGACAGGAACCCCCTACGAGCAGTACTTC
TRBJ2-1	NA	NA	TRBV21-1	CARRECYNEQFF	TGTGCTAGGCGGGAGTGCTACAATGAGCAGTTCTTC
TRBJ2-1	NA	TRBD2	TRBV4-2	CASSHRFSGGGDNEQFF	TGTGCCAGCAGCCACCGATTTAGCGGGGGCGGGGACAATGAGCAGTTCTTC
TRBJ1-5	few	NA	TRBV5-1	CASSLVPDNQPQHF	TGCGCCAGCAGCTTAGTTCCAGACAATCAGCCCCAGCATTTT
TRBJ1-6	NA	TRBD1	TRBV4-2	CASSQTRDRGLFSPLHF	TGTGCCAGCAGCCAAACCCGGGACAGGGGGCTCTTCTCACCCCTCCACTTT
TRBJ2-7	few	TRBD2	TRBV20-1	CSARDSGGSREQYF	TGCAGTGCTAGAGACTCGGGGGGTTCTCGTGAGCAGTACTTC
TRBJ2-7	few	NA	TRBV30	CAWMRPGYEQYF	TGTGCCTGGATGAGGCCAGGCTACGAGCAGTACTTC
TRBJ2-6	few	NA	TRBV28	CASSSGTSGANVLTF	TGTGCCAGCAGTTCGGGGACTTCTGGGGCCAACGTCCTGACTTTC
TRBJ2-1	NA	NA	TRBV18	CASSPPRTAAYNEQFF	TGTGCCAGCTCACCGCCCAGGACAGCGGCCTACAATGAGCAGTTCTTC
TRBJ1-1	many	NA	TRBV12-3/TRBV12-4	CASRSGAEAFF	TGTGCCAGCAGGTCGGGAGCTGAAGCTTTCTTT
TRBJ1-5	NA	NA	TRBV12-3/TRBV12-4	CASSFGIAYNQPQHF	TGTGCCAGCAGTTTTGGCATCGCTTACAATCAGCCCCAGCATTTT
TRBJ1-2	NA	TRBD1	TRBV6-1	CASIRGQGALGYTF	TGTGCCAGCATCAGAGGACAGGGGGCGCTTGGCTACACCTTC
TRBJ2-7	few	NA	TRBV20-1	CSAEVGGRPLYEQYF	TGCAGTGCGGAGGTTGGTGGACGGCCCCTCTACGAGCAGTACTTC